This T cell receptor (beta chain) was obtained from a study of CD8+CD57+ T cells in acquired aplastic anemia. In the study overall: Sorted CD4+ plus CD8+ cells gave DNA averaging 3.2 ug. Among healthy donors, CD4+ cells averaged approximately 10 million reads. Findings of the study overall: Fewer than 30 shared CD8+ CDR3s appeared highly expressed within patients' immunodominant clones.

Concerning this clonotype: Its target is unknown.

Genomic DNA templated the TCR beta VDJ and CDR3 profiling. TCRdb redid the calling of the reads with MiXCR, one entry per CDR3 protein. In the table there are approximately 200,000 distinct CDR3 sequences, 54% of which are singletons. CDR1 MGHDK and CDR2 SYGVNS come from the germline V gene. This CDR3 has 12 amino acids. V was pared by 9 bases and J by 14 bases, with 17 bases between. This clonotype was obtained from a human donor in good health, serving as a control. The chain carries TRBV25-1 and TRBJ1-6; TRBD1 might be the D (5 bases). The specimen sequenced was sorted CD4+, CD8+, or CD8+CD57+ T cells (not recorded which) from PBMCs. In nucleotides, the CDR3 is TGTGCCAGTAGGGGACCTAATGGTTCCCTCCACTTT. It yields the protein CASRGPNGSLHF.